This T cell receptor (beta chain) appears in the sequencing data of a study of blood T cell repertoires in COVID-19. The CDR3 has 16 residues. Germline-derived CDR1 and CDR2 are MNHEY and SMNVEV (reference sequence). Trimming took 3 bases from V and 1 from J, leaving 15 bases between them. Assay: immunoSEQ multiplex PCR; the TCRdb copy retains only in-frame clones and omits some. Of around 97,000 clones listed, approximately 88% are singletons. The rearrangement joins TRBV27 to TRBJ1-1; unclear D gene. This receptor was taken from a woman aged 55 to 70 with acute or convalescent COVID-19. Specimen: peripheral blood. This CDR3 is CASSFSPPEPNTEAFF. CDR3 bases: TGTGCCAGCAGTTTCAGTCCCCCCGAACCGAACACTGAAGCTTTCTTT.